This T cell receptor (beta chain) was obtained from a study of cytomegalovirus exposure and HLA in healthy donors. V was clipped by 5 bases and J by 4 bases, with 9 bases between them. CDR1 and CDR2 from the germline V gene are SGHTA and FQGTGA. The CDR3 runs to 14 residues. PCR involved 60 Vbeta and 13 Jbeta primers. Sequenced by immunoSEQ multiplex PCR; TCRdb stores in-frame clones only, minus some. The sample consists of about 140,000 clones, 60% to 80% of them appearing once. The origin of this receptor is a woman aged 50 to 60 in good health and CMV-seronegative. The J gene is TRBJ1-6, the V gene TRBV7-3, with a possible D match to TRBD1 (5 bases). The source material was PBMCs. CDR3 protein: CASSQGIYNSPLHF. The DNA of the CDR3 is TGTGCCAGCAGCCAGGGAATATATAATTCACCCCTCCACTTT. The whole variable domain, filled in from reference TRBV7-3 and TRBJ1-6, reads GAGVSQTPSNKVTEKGKYVELRCDPISGHTALYWYRQSLGQGPEFLIYFQGTGAADDSGLPNDRFFAVRPEGSVSTLKIQRTERGDSAVYLCASSQGIYNSPLHFGNGTRLTVT.